One sample yielded the 29 T cell receptor beta chains listed below, sequenced in a study of CD8+ T cells in alopecia areata. Extraction of RNA preceded its reverse transcription into cDNA, which served as the sequencing template. The data were produced by immunoSEQ multiplex PCR, yet TCRdb's version contains in-frame clones alone and is incomplete. The data show around 6,900 clones, around 70% seen once. Treatment in this sample: oral pan-JAK inhibitor, 5-10 mg twice daily. It was from alopecia areata patients that lesional scalp punch biopsies and peripheral blood were collected. The sample was skin, taken at week 4, from a patient treated with tofacitinib. Receptors were obtained from a human donor with alopecia areata.

This clone was detected a few times. The chain links TRBV6-6 to TRBJ1-2; 8 bases fit TRBD1. Germline assignment: CDR1 MNHNY and CDR2 SVGAGI (reference sequence). The V segment lost 5 bases and the J segment 7 bases; nucleotides outside the gene matches: 12. The CDR3 extends over 15 amino acids. The DNA for the CDR3 is TGTGCCAGCAGTCCCCCGACAGGGGTGAAGGCTGGCTACACCTTC. Its translation: CASSPPTGVKAGYTF.

The chain carries TRBV13 and TRBJ1-2, with 7 bases identical to TRBD1. This CDR3 is 16 amino acids long. The junction had 12 bases not matched to a gene; V was cut back by 3 bases and J by 5 bases. The V gene's germline CDR1 is PRHDT and CDR2 FYEKMQ (reference sequence). CDR3 DNA: TGTGCCAGCAGCTTCCGCGACAGGGAAGAGCTATATGGCTACACCTTC. Protein sequence: CASSFRDREELYGYTF.

This clone turned up a few times. The genes are TRBV21-1 and TRBJ2-1; the table's D gene call, TRBD2, was not cross checked with the DNA. TRBV21-1 is a pseudogene segment. CDR3 length: 16 amino acids. CDR3 loop: CASSKNHSSGGNEQFF. The CDR3, as DNA: TGTGCCAGCAGCAAGAATCATTCTAGCGGGGGAAATGAGCAGTTCTTC.

CDR3 protein: CASSREGPTNEKLFF. The CDR3 bases are TGTGCCAGCAGTCGGGAGGGGCCAACTAATGAAAAACTGTTTTTT. The gene calls are TRBV6-1 and TRBJ1-4; perhaps TRBD1 as D (5 bases). V was clipped by 5 bases and J by 0 bases, with 10 bases between them. Looked up from germline, CDR1 is MNHNS and CDR2 is SASEGT. The CDR3 is made up of 15 amino acids.

The rearrangement joins TRBV5-1 to TRBJ1-1; 8 nucleotides align to TRBD1. The V gene's germline CDR1 is SGHRS and CDR2 YFSETQ. The J segment lost 0 bases and the V segment lost 3 bases, leaving 7 bases of the junction unmatched. The CDR3 has 16 residues. Written as DNA, the CDR3 is TGCGCCAGCAGCTCCTACCCAGGGGGCGTGAACACTGAAGCTTTCTTT. Its translation: CASSSYPGGVNTEAFF.

The CDR3 bases are TGTGCCAGCTCCCTGGGGCTAGCGGGAGTTAATGAGCAGTTCTTC. Its translation is CASSLGLAGVNEQFF. The rearrangement uses TRBV7-2 and TRBJ2-1; 10 nucleotides match TRBD2. There are 15 residues in the CDR3. CDR1 SGHTA and CDR2 FQGNSA come from the germline V gene. Unmatched junction bases numbered 11, after V lost 8 bases and J lost 7 bases.

A word on this clone: One end of the junction fails to match germline, which may point to a read error. The rearrangement uses TRBV30 and TRBJ2-7, with TRBD1 identical over 8 bases. Germline V gene lookup returns CDR1 GTSNPN and CDR2 SVGIG (reference sequence). The CDR3 sequence is 15 residues long. DNA for the CDR3: TGTGCCTGCAGTGACCGGGACAGGCCCTCCTACGAGCAGTACTTC. It yields the protein CACSDRDRPSYEQYF.

V usage is TRBV4-1 and J usage is TRBJ2-1; 13 bases agree with TRBD2. CDR3 length equals 17 residues. The germline CDR1 and CDR2 sequences are MGHRA and YSYEKL. Trimming removed 1 base from V and 9 bases from J; junction bases left unmatched: 9. The CDR3 spells CASSQGRLAGGWLEQFF. The CDR3 coding sequence is TGCGCCAGCAGCCAAGGCAGACTAGCGGGAGGTTGGCTTGAGCAGTTCTTC.

The CDR3 loop is CASSFRTLEAFF. The CDR3 DNA reads TGTGCCAGCAGCTTTAGGACATTAGAAGCTTTCTTT. The rearrangement uses TRBV5-8 and TRBJ1-1; D is possibly TRBD1 (5 bases). The CDR3 is 12 residues long. The germline gives CDR1 SGHTS, CDR2 YDEGEE. The ends were cut back, 2 bases at V and 8 bases at J, with 10 bases in the middle.

The chain uses TRBV5-1 and TRBJ1-5, with D tentatively TRBD1 (6 bases). Trimming pared 0 bases from V and 10 bases from J, leaving 11 bases between. CDR1 is SGHRS and CDR2 is YFSETQ in the germline V gene. The CDR3 has 13 residues. The CDR3 region has the DNA TGCGCCAGCAGCTTGGGGGAAGGGGGTCCCCAGCATTTT. Its translation: CASSLGEGGPQHF.

V usage is TRBV4-2 and J usage is TRBJ2-7; D is ambiguous. V lost 0 bases to trimming and J lost 2 bases, with 8 bases between them. Germline loops: CDR1 LGHNA, CDR2 YNFKEQ. CDR3 length: 14 residues. The chain's CDR3 is CASSQDPGPYEQYF. In DNA, the CDR3 is TGTGCCAGCAGCCAAGATCCCGGCCCCTACGAGCAGTACTTC.

The chain is built from TRBV19 and TRBJ1-2; D is undetermined. V lost 6 bases and J 4 bases, leaving 21 bases between the germline ends. Per the germline V gene, CDR1 is LNHDA and CDR2 is SQIVND (reference sequence). CDR3 length: 16 residues. CDR3 bases: TGTGCCAGTAGACCATTACCTCGGACCTTTGGCTATGGCTACACCTTC. Translation gives CASRPLPRTFGYGYTF.

The J gene is TRBJ2-5, the V gene TRBV5-1; the D gene is possibly TRBD2 (6 bases). CDR3 size: 14 residues. CDR1 and CDR2 from the germline V gene are SGHRS and YFSETQ. V gave up 2 bases and J gave up 2 bases, with 10 bases separating them. The CDR3 DNA follows: TGCGCCAGCAGCTTCGGACTAACTCAAGAGACCCAGTACTTC. It encodes CASSFGLTQETQYF.

Comments on this clone: Other DNA sequences in this sample translate to the same CDR3. The chain has TRBV6-1 and TRBJ2-3; TRBD1 matches 12 bases. The V gene's germline CDR1 is MNHNS and CDR2 SASEGT. Trimming took 3 bases from V and 2 from J; bases not matched to a gene: 0. CDR3 length: 15 residues. CDR3 in DNA: TGTGCCAGCAGTGAGGGACAGGGGGCCACAGATACGCAGTATTTT. It specifies CASSEGQGATDTQYF.

The chain carries TRBV7-3 and TRBJ2-3, with a tentative D call TRBD2 (6 bases). V shed 5 bases and J shed 0 bases, with 15 bases lying between them. The germline V gene encodes CDR1 SGHTA and CDR2 FQGTGA. The CDR3 has 16 amino acids. The CDR3 DNA sequence: TGTGCCAGCAGCCCTGTGCCTAGCGCGAGCACAGATACGCAGTATTTT. Encoded protein: CASSPVPSASTDTQYF.

V gene TRBV27 combines with J gene TRBJ2-3; 7 bases line up with TRBD2. CDR3 length: 18 residues. CDR1 MNHEY and CDR2 SMNVEV come from the germline V gene (reference sequence). Losses at the gene ends were 6 bases for V and 2 bases for J; bases not matched to a gene: 17. For the CDR3, the DNA is TGTGCCAGCAGACAACCCCGCGGGGGTCTTACACACACAGATACGCAGTATTTT. It translates to CASRQPRGGLTHTDTQYF.

The rearrangement joins TRBV29-1 to TRBJ1-2; D is undetermined. This CDR3 has 13 residues. The germline V gene has CDR1 SQVTM and CDR2 ANQGSEA. V was clipped by 3 bases and J by 0 bases, with 8 bases between them. CDR3 in DNA: TGCAGCGTTGACCCCCAAGCTAACTATGGCTACACCTTC. Translated, it gives CSVDPQANYGYTF.

The chain combines TRBV5-5 with TRBJ2-5; D is uncertain. The CDR3 extends over 13 amino acids. The V and J ends lost 2 bases and 2 bases respectively, with 7 bases between them. Germline V gene lookup returns CDR1 SGHKS and CDR2 YYEKEE (reference sequence). DNA of the CDR3: TGTGCCAGCAGCTTTACGGAGCAAGAGACCCAGTACTTC. Residues: CASSFTEQETQYF.

V gene TRBV29-1 combines with J gene TRBJ1-2, with D hard to call. The V gene's germline CDR1 is SQVTM and CDR2 ANQGSEA. Trimming pared 5 bases from V and 1 base from J, leaving 11 bases between. The CDR3 is 13 residues long. CDR3: CSVRSDLNYGYTF. CDR3 in DNA: TGCAGCGTTCGGTCAGACCTTAACTATGGCTACACCTTC.

The chain carries TRBV27 and TRBJ2-3; TRBD2 aligns across 11 bases. The V gene end was trimmed by 6 bases and the J gene end by 6 bases; junction bases not matched to a gene: 8. The CDR3 runs to 15 residues. CDR1 is MNHEY and CDR2 is SMNVEV in the germline V gene (reference sequence). The CDR3 DNA reads as TGTGCCAGCAGGGCACGACTAGCGGGACCGGATACGCAGTATTTT. Translating it yields CASRARLAGPDTQYF.

This clone was observed a single time. V gene TRBV27 combines with J gene TRBJ2-3; tentatively, D is TRBD2 (6 bases). V lost 6 bases to trimming and J lost 1 base, with 26 bases between them. Per the germline V gene, CDR1 is MNHEY and CDR2 is SMNVEV (reference sequence). The CDR3 extends over 19 amino acids. The CDR3 loop is CASRGTRLGPGARTDTQYF. The CDR3 DNA reads TGTGCCAGCAGGGGGACCCGGCTAGGGCCGGGAGCCCGCACAGATACGCAGTATTTT.

The chain joins TRBV5-1 to TRBJ1-1, with D maybe TRBD1 (5 bases). The V end lost 4 bases, the J end lost 3 bases, and 13 bases lay between the germline ends. The CDR3 has 14 amino acids. The V gene's germline CDR1 is SGHRS and CDR2 YFSETQ. The CDR3 sequence is CASSPRGSDTEAFF. In nucleotides, the CDR3 is TGCGCCAGCAGCCCTCGGGGCAGCGACACTGAAGCTTTCTTT.

The rearrangement links TRBV6-5 to TRBJ1-5, with D possibly matching TRBD1 (5 bases). The V and J ends lost 7 bases and 3 bases respectively, with 16 bases between them. Germline loops: CDR1 MNHEY, CDR2 SVGAGI. The length of the CDR3 is 15 residues. CDR3 bases: TGTGCCAGCACTGGGACCCTTAGGGACAATCAGCCCCAGCATTTT. Translated, it gives CASTGTLRDNQPQHF.

The table lists this clone with a few counts. The chain couples TRBV10-2 to TRBJ2-7; 8 bases agree with TRBD1. The V gene's germline CDR1 is WSHSY and CDR2 SAAADI. The CDR3 runs 13 residues. Trimming removed 3 bases from V and 5 bases from J; junction bases left unmatched: 3. CDR3 region: CASSDGRGHEQYF. The CDR3 DNA sequence: TGCGCCAGCAGTGACGGCAGGGGGCACGAGCAGTACTTC.

This clone has a handful of counts. V is TRBV30 and J is TRBJ2-3; D is undetermined. CDR1 GTSNPN and CDR2 SVGIG come from the germline V gene (reference sequence). The CDR3 contains 13 residues. V was shortened by 4 bases and J by 1 base, with 9 bases between the two germline ends. The CDR3 sequence is CAWNGIGTDTQYF. In DNA form, the CDR3 reads TGTGCCTGGAATGGGATTGGCACAGATACGCAGTATTTT.

The rearrangement links TRBV7-3 to TRBJ2-2; TRBD2 agrees at 9 bases. J gave up 3 bases and V 5 bases, and 7 bases lay outside the gene matches. CDR3 length equals 16 residues. Germline V CDR1 and CDR2: SGHTA, FQGTGA. The CDR3 bases are TGTGCCAGCAGCCAAGGGACTAGCAGACACACCGGGGAGCTGTTTTTT. Translating it yields CASSQGTSRHTGELFF. The full variable domain, completed using reference TRBV7-3 and TRBJ2-2, is GAGVSQTPSNKVTEKGKYVELRCDPISGHTALYWYRQSLGQGPEFLIYFQGTGAADDSGLPNDRFFAVRPEGSVSTLKIQRTERGDSAVYLCASSQGTSRHTGELFFGEGSRLTVL.

This chain connects TRBV5-1 to TRBJ2-7; D gene ambiguous. The CDR3 is 15 residues long. V was pared by 4 bases and J by 3 bases, with 17 bases between. Germline-derived CDR1 and CDR2 are SGHRS and YFSETQ. The CDR3 sequence: CASSLTAGGYYEQYF. CDR3 DNA sequence: TGCGCCAGCAGCCTCACAGCCGGCGGCTACTACGAGCAGTACTTC.

This rearrangement joins TRBV19 to TRBJ1-5; 7 nucleotides match TRBD1. J gave up 5 bases and V 6 bases, and 4 bases lay outside the gene matches. CDR3 length equals 13 residues. Looked up from germline, CDR1 is LNHDA and CDR2 is SQIVND (reference sequence). CDR3 coding DNA: TGTGCCAGTAGCTTGACAGGGCATCAGCCCCAGCATTTT. This codes for CASSLTGHQPQHF.

J is TRBJ2-7 and V is TRBV2; D not certain. Trimming stripped 5 bases from V and 8 bases from J, with 16 bases between. Germline CDR1 SNHLY, CDR2 FYNNEI. The CDR3 covers 13 residues. CDR3 residues: CASSNSGEVKQYF. The DNA for the CDR3 is TGTGCCAGCAGTAACTCTGGCGAAGTGAAGCAGTACTTC.